This T cell receptor beta chain was obtained from a study of CD8 T cells in ankylosing spondylitis listed by TCRdb under 2017. Describing the broader study: T cell receptor beta repertoires were profiled in healthy donors and ankylosing spondylitis patients so that disease-linked TCR variants could be found. The full study cohort comprised 25 ankylosing spondylitis patients and some 110 healthy donors. Samples of peripheral blood were taken, and for ankylosing spondylitis patients, synovial fluid was collected as well.

The cysteine opens and the phenylalanine closes a CDR3 of 15 amino acids. Only the CDR3 portion is preserved as DNA: 45 bases, with reading frame beginning at the first base. The V end loses 5 bases and the J end loses 1 base, and a stretch of 12 bases separates them. Sequences SGHVS (CDR1) and FQNEAQ (CDR2) are obtained from the germline V gene. The paper as a whole reports these results and caveats: Blood from ankylosing spondylitis patients appeared to be characterized by a TCR beta motif made up of several highly homologous amino acid variants. Some motif variants were previously reported in synovial fluid and blood of reactive arthritis patients, suggesting common disease-initiation mechanisms. In peripheral blood, the disease-linked clones were found at relatively low frequencies and had a CD8+ phenotype. The disease-linked clones were reported as significantly enriched in matched synovial fluid samples from ankylosing spondylitis patients.

Instrument on record: Illumina HiSeq 2500. Quantitative 5'-RACE with molecular barcodes was the method used to prepare the TCR beta libraries. The authors processed their data as follows. A new computational method based on a probabilistic model of VDJ rearrangement was used to identify disease-linked TCR variants. TCRdb reran the public reads through fastp at Q25 and MiXCR, keeping productive beta chains. Every entry covers one CDR3 protein and lists the most common genes and DNA from its rows. TCRdb, rather than the study authors, made the V and J calls. The sample profile shows around 340,000 distinct CDR3 sequences; roughly 20% of them were found once. The ten most abundant clones make up approximately 14% of the sample. This clonotype was seen a few times. Its target antigen remains unknown. The record has no base qualities; no much larger clone is one base away.

What was sequenced was blood, either unsorted or a sorted T cell fraction (not recorded which). The sequence came from a male donor with ankylosing spondylitis or in good health (not recorded which). The rearranged chain carries TRBV7-8 and TRBJ1-5, with the D gene too uncertain to name. This receptor carries the CDR3 CASSPAAQSNQPQHF. The nucleotide sequence is TGTGCCAGCAGCCCCGCGGCACAGAGCAATCAGCCCCAGCATTTT. This CDR3, with the reference TRBV7-8 and TRBJ1-5 proteins standing in past its ends, gives the full variable domain GAGVSQSPRYKVAKRGQDVALRCDPISGHVSLFWYQQALGQGPEFLTYFQNEAQLDKSGLPSDRFFAERPEGSVSTLKIQRTQQEDSAVYLCASSPAAQSNQPQHFGDGTRLSIL.